A selection of T cell receptor beta chains follows, all from one sample in a study of siplizumab effects on memory and regulatory T cells. The assay was immunoSEQ multiplex PCR, and TCRdb's table has in-frame clones only and misses some. The sample carries approximately 94,000 clones, approximately 93% recorded once. Sequencing was performed on CD8+ T cells sorted from blood. The receptors come from a human donor in good health. CDR3s include the opening cysteine and the closing phenylalanine or tryptophan. D genes are given only for firm matches. Size is omitted from some rows. Given values are once, few, many or a class for expanded clones.

J | D | size | V | CDR3 | DNA
TRBJ1-1 | NA | NA | TRBV5-8 | CASSLRSTNTEAFF | TGTGCCAGCAGCTTGAGGTCAACGAACACTGAAGCTTTCTTT
TRBJ2-7 | TRBD1 | NA | TRBV4-1 | CASSLTGTGTYEQYF | TGCGCCAGCAGCCTTACCGGGACAGGGACCTACGAGCAGTACTTC
TRBJ1-1 | TRBD1 | once | TRBV10-1 | CASSPGQENTEAFF | TGCGCCAGCAGTCCGGGACAGGAGAACACTGAAGCTTTCTTT
TRBJ2-2 | NA | NA | TRBV11-2 | CASSLTPNTGELFF | TGTGCCAGCAGCCTTACACCAAACACCGGGGAGCTGTTTTTT
TRBJ1-1 | NA | few | TRBV27 | CASSAIRDTNTEAFF | TGTGCCAGCAGTGCCATCCGGGACACGAACACTGAAGCTTTCTTT
TRBJ1-1 | TRBD1 | NA | TRBV4-1 | CASSQTGTGRTEAFF | TGCGCCAGCAGCCAAACCGGGACAGGGAGGACTGAAGCTTTCTTT
TRBJ2-7 | TRBD2 | once | TRBV10-2 | CASSLAGAIYEQYF | TGCGCCAGCAGTCTAGCGGGGGCTATTTACGAGCAGTACTTC
TRBJ1-1 | NA | NA | TRBV6-1 | CASRDTGYTEAFF | TGTGCCAGCAGAGATACAGGGTACACTGAAGCTTTCTTT
TRBJ2-5 | NA | NA | TRBV18 | CASSPGFRETQYF | TGTGCCAGCTCACCGGGGTTCCGGGAGACCCAGTACTTC
TRBJ2-5 | NA | NA | TRBV19 | CASSRGALETQYF | TGTGCCAGTAGTAGGGGGGCCCTCGAGACCCAGTACTTC
TRBJ2-1 | TRBD2 | once | TRBV7-2 | CASSLALAGAWNEQFF | TGTGCCAGCAGCTTAGCTCTAGCGGGAGCTTGGAATGAGCAGTTCTTC
TRBJ1-5 | NA | NA | TRBV11-2 | CASSPTGNQPQHF | TGTGCCAGCAGCCCGACGGGGAATCAGCCCCAGCATTTT
TRBJ1-6 | NA | NA | TRBV30 | CAWDDQLNSPLHF | TGTGCCTGGGATGACCAGCTTAATTCACCCCTCCACTTT
TRBJ2-7 | TRBD1 | once | TRBV18 | CASSPPPGQGLPHEQYF | TGTGCCAGCTCACCCCCACCGGGACAGGGACTTCCGCACGAGCAGTACTTC
TRBJ1-1 | TRBD1 | once | TRBV6-5 | CASSYRGTGDTEAFF | TGTGCCAGCAGTTACAGGGGGACAGGGGACACTGAAGCTTTCTTT
TRBJ2-7 | NA | NA | TRBV27 | CASSLGRGGASEQYF | TGTGCCAGCAGTTTAGGTCGAGGCGGGGCATCCGAGCAGTACTTC
TRBJ2-7 | TRBD2 | NA | TRBV6-5 | CASSPGGGSYEQYF | TGTGCCAGCAGCCCGGGGGGGGGCTCCTACGAGCAGTACTTC
TRBJ1-2 | NA | NA | TRBV11-2 | CASSLDSRESYGYTF | TGTGCCAGCAGCTTAGATAGTCGGGAATCCTATGGCTACACCTTC
TRBJ2-1 | TRBD1 | NA | TRBV9 | CASGGQGAREQFF | TGTGCCAGCGGGGGACAGGGGGCGCGTGAGCAGTTCTTC
TRBJ1-2 | NA | NA | TRBV30 | CAWEGSGFGYTF | TGTGCCTGGGAGGGCTCGGGCTTTGGCTACACCTTC
TRBJ2-5 | TRBD2 | once | TRBV4-1 | CASSQGLAGQETQYF | TGCGCCAGCAGCCAAGGACTAGCGGGTCAAGAGACCCAGTACTTC
TRBJ1-2 | TRBD1 | NA | TRBV7-9 | CASSLGGQGPTTPYGYTF | TGTGCCAGCAGCTTGGGGGGACAGGGCCCCACTACTCCCTATGGCTACACCTTC
TRBJ2-7 | TRBD1 | NA | TRBV6-5 | CASSYRGQGRYEQYF | TGTGCCAGCAGTTACCGGGGACAGGGTCGGTACGAGCAGTACTTC
TRBJ2-5 | NA | NA | TRBV7-8 | CASSPDRDQETQYF | TGTGCCAGCAGCCCCGACAGAGACCAAGAGACCCAGTACTTC
TRBJ1-2 | TRBD1 | once | TRBV5-6 | CASSLGQGAEGYTF | TGTGCCAGCAGCTTGGGACAGGGGGCGGAAGGCTACACCTTC
TRBJ2-7 | NA | NA | TRBV11-3 | CASSLVGSYEQYF | TGTGCCAGCAGCTTAGTAGGATCCTACGAGCAGTACTTC
TRBJ2-7 | TRBD1 | NA | TRBV30 | CALTDRGLPEQYF | TGTGCCTTGACTGACAGGGGGCTTCCCGAGCAGTACTTC
TRBJ2-2 | NA | NA | TRBV19 | CASSPGHFANTGELFF | TGTGCCAGTAGTCCTGGACATTTCGCGAACACCGGGGAGCTGTTTTTT
TRBJ1-1 | TRBD1 | NA | TRBV7-6 | CASSSTGRRGTEAFF | TGTGCCAGCAGCTCGACAGGGCGGAGGGGCACTGAAGCTTTCTTT
TRBJ1-1 | NA | few | TRBV9 | CASSVSGGNTEAFF | TGTGCCAGCAGCGTTTCTGGCGGGAACACTGAAGCTTTCTTT
TRBJ2-7 | NA | NA | TRBV27 | CASSLVASYEQYF | TGTGCCAGCAGTTTGGTGGCCTCCTACGAGCAGTACTTC
TRBJ1-2 | NA | NA | TRBV6-5 | CASSIDSRGYTF | TGTGCCAGCAGTATTGACTCCCGGGGCTACACCTTC
TRBJ2-7 | NA | NA | TRBV11-2 | CASSLGQGNYEQYF | TGTGCCAGCAGCTTAGGCCAGGGGAACTACGAGCAGTACTTC
TRBJ2-1 | TRBD2 | NA | TRBV5-1 | CASIATSSNDNEQFF | TGCGCCAGCATCGCGACTAGCTCTAACGACAATGAGCAGTTCTTC
TRBJ2-2 | NA | NA | TRBV27 | CASSGLENTGELFF | TGTGCCAGCAGTGGGCTAGAGAACACCGGGGAGCTGTTTTTT
TRBJ2-2 | NA | NA | TRBV5-1 | CASSLANTGELFF | TGCGCCAGCAGCTTGGCGAACACCGGGGAGCTGTTTTTT
TRBJ1-5 | TRBD1 | NA | TRBV6-1 | CASSGQGRGDQPQHF | TGTGCCAGCAGTGGACAGGGTAGGGGGGATCAGCCCCAGCATTTT
TRBJ2-7 | NA | NA | TRBV7-9 | CASSLGGRNSYEQYF | TGTGCCAGCAGCTTGGGGGGACGGAACTCCTACGAGCAGTACTTC
TRBJ2-5 | TRBD2 | NA | TRBV7-9 | CASSLAGLAARQETQYF | TGTGCCAGCAGCTTGGCGGGACTAGCGGCGAGACAAGAGACCCAGTACTTC
TRBJ2-7 | NA | NA | TRBV27 | CASSSNYEQYF | TGTGCCAGCAGTTCGAACTACGAGCAGTACTTC
TRBJ2-3 | NA | NA | TRBV7-2 | CASSLVGLRPRDTQYF | TGTGCCAGCAGCTTAGTGGGTTTGCGGCCCCGGGACACGCAGTATTTT
TRBJ2-3 | NA | few | TRBV9 | CASSSRAVVSTDTQYF | TGTGCCAGCAGCTCCAGAGCGGTGGTCAGCACAGATACGCAGTATTTT
TRBJ1-1 | NA | NA | TRBV11-3 | CASSLGSGAEAFF | TGTGCCAGCAGCTTAGGGTCTGGGGCTGAAGCTTTCTTT
TRBJ2-1 | NA | NA | TRBV4-1 | CASSQDRDGIEQFF | TGCGCCAGCAGCCAAGACAGGGACGGGATTGAGCAGTTCTTC
TRBJ2-7 | NA | NA | TRBV27 | CASRDTSYEQYF | TGTGCCAGCAGAGACACCTCCTACGAGCAGTACTTC
TRBJ2-5 | NA | NA | TRBV6-6 | CASSSQGLGETQYF | TGTGCCAGCAGTTCACAGGGATTGGGGGAGACCCAGTACTTC
TRBJ2-7 | NA | NA | TRBV19 | CASSTFGHSNYEQYF | TGTGCCAGTAGTACCTTCGGACACTCAAACTACGAGCAGTACTTC
TRBJ2-1 | TRBD2 | NA | TRBV4-1 | CASSQVVFILAGDNEQFF | TGCGCCAGCAGCCAAGTAGTGTTTATACTAGCGGGGGACAATGAGCAGTTCTTC
TRBJ1-5 | NA | NA | TRBV6-6 | CASIGSWGSNQPQHF | TGTGCCAGCATCGGTTCTTGGGGGAGCAATCAGCCCCAGCATTTT
TRBJ2-7 | NA | NA | TRBV7-8 | CASSHPLSGFSYEQYF | TGTGCCAGCAGCCACCCTCTTAGCGGATTCTCCTACGAGCAGTACTTC
TRBJ1-2 | TRBD1 | NA | TRBV30 | CAWSVTRDSNYGYTF | TGTGCCTGGAGTGTTACTCGGGACAGTAATTATGGCTACACCTTC
TRBJ2-5 | TRBD1 | NA | TRBV7-9 | CASSETGGLETQYF | TGTGCCAGCAGCGAAACAGGGGGCTTAGAGACCCAGTACTTC
TRBJ1-3 | NA | NA | TRBV7-9 | CASSLDQGLGNTIYF | TGTGCCAGCAGCTTAGACCAGGGCCTAGGAAACACCATATATTTT
TRBJ2-7 | TRBD2 | NA | TRBV7-2 | CASSLTSGTVYEQYF | TGTGCCAGCAGCTTAACTAGCGGGACAGTCTACGAGCAGTACTTC
TRBJ2-1 | NA | NA | TRBV27 | CASSLYWDFAYNEQFF | TGTGCCAGCAGTTTATATTGGGACTTCGCCTACAATGAGCAGTTCTTC
TRBJ2-2 | NA | NA | TRBV29-1 | CSVEDSSNTGELFF | TGCAGCGTTGAAGATTCGTCGAACACCGGGGAGCTGTTTTTT